The subject of this entry is one T cell receptor (beta chain). The antigen is unknown. This entry is derived from a study of T cell responses to AZD1222 COVID-19 vaccine. Findings and limits, study-wide: Donors, mostly white British, included more females; clonal diversity was possibly underestimated. A reported finding is that nearly half of spike-specific TCRs target unmutated variant regions. CD4 TCRs associated with vaccination spanned spike, dominating at 160-218 and 743-854. Spike-specific TCRs gained breadth and depth after people received two AZD1222 doses.

Here immunoSEQ multiplex PCR was the method, and the copy in TCRdb shows in-frame clones only, minus some. The sample holds around 140,000 clones; 91% are singletons and the top ten take about 1.5%. V was clipped by 5 bases and J by 5 bases; unmatched bases: 5. The CDR3 runs 14 residues. CDR1 and CDR2 from the germline V gene are MNHEY and SMNVEV (reference sequence). Sequencing was performed on peripheral blood, taken on day 0 of AZD1222 vaccination. The clonotype comes from an adult in good health. V gene TRBV27 combines with J gene TRBJ2-5, with 10 bases aligning to TRBD2. CDR3 coding DNA: TGTGCCAGCAGTACACTAGCGGGGTACGAGACCCAGTACTTC. Encoded protein: CASSTLAGYETQYF.